This is a list of T cell receptor beta chains from one sample in a study of blood T cell repertoires in COVID-19. The assay was immunoSEQ multiplex PCR, and TCRdb's table has in-frame clones only and misses some. The table records tens of thousands of clones, over 75% of them present only once. Sequencing was done on a sample of peripheral blood. The receptor set was obtained from a woman between 65 and 79 years old with acute or convalescent COVID-19. The CDR3 runs from the conserved cysteine through the conserved F or W. The order of the fields is D gene, J gene, V gene, clone size, CDR3 protein, CDR3 DNA. D genes are given only for firm matches. Some rows mark clone size as missing; the rest say once, few, many or name a class of expanded clone.

d_call: TRBD2; j_call: TRBJ2-5; v_call: TRBV14; clone_size: few; cdr3_aa: CASSPLSRGLAGAGETQYF; cdr3_nt: TGTGCCAGCAGCCCCCTCAGTAGGGGACTAGCGGGGGCGGGAGAGACCCAGTACTTC
d_call: TRBD1; j_call: TRBJ1-1; v_call: TRBV6-2/TRBV6-3; clone_size: few; cdr3_aa: CASSWDSKIERNTEAFF; cdr3_nt: TGTGCCAGCAGTTGGGACAGTAAAATAGAAAGGAACACTGAAGCTTTCTTT
d_call: -; j_call: TRBJ2-1; v_call: TRBV29-1; clone_size: -; cdr3_aa: CSVEEYFEYNEQFF; cdr3_nt: TGCAGCGTTGAAGAGTATTTCGAGTACAATGAGCAGTTCTTC
d_call: TRBD1; j_call: TRBJ2-1; v_call: TRBV7-6; clone_size: -; cdr3_aa: CASSPQQGFTYNEQFF; cdr3_nt: TGTGCCAGCAGCCCCCAACAGGGGTTTACCTACAATGAGCAGTTCTTC
d_call: TRBD2; j_call: TRBJ2-5; v_call: TRBV24-1; clone_size: once; cdr3_aa: CATSETSPGETQYF; cdr3_nt: TGTGCCACCAGTGAGACTAGCCCTGGGGAGACCCAGTACTTC
d_call: -; j_call: TRBJ1-5; v_call: TRBV27; clone_size: -; cdr3_aa: CASGALGSNQPQHF; cdr3_nt: TGTGCCAGCGGGGCGTTGGGTAGCAATCAGCCCCAGCATTTT
d_call: TRBD2; j_call: TRBJ2-1; v_call: TRBV6-5; clone_size: -; cdr3_aa: CASSPRAGGQDEQFF; cdr3_nt: TGTGCCAGCAGTCCGAGAGCGGGGGGGCAGGATGAGCAGTTCTTC
d_call: TRBD1; j_call: TRBJ2-5; v_call: TRBV10-3; clone_size: -; cdr3_aa: CAISDSQGVETQYF; cdr3_nt: TGTGCCATCAGTGATTCACAGGGGGTTGAGACCCAGTACTTC
d_call: -; j_call: TRBJ1-1; v_call: TRBV6-5; clone_size: few; cdr3_aa: CASRQPRQGNTEAFF; cdr3_nt: TGTGCCAGCAGGCAACCCCGGCAGGGAAACACTGAAGCTTTCTTT
d_call: -; j_call: TRBJ2-1; v_call: TRBV10-2; clone_size: -; cdr3_aa: CASLPERGSLPYNEQFF; cdr3_nt: TGCGCCAGCTTACCGGAACGGGGGAGCCTACCCTACAATGAGCAGTTCTTC
d_call: TRBD2; j_call: TRBJ2-1; v_call: TRBV4-1; clone_size: -; cdr3_aa: CASSQGATGGNNEQFF; cdr3_nt: TGCGCCAGCAGCCAAGGGGCCACGGGGGGGAACAATGAGCAGTTCTTC
d_call: TRBD2; j_call: TRBJ2-5; v_call: TRBV19; clone_size: -; cdr3_aa: CASSIVGPRSGGAQETQYF; cdr3_nt: TGTGCCAGTAGTATAGTTGGGCCTCGTAGCGGGGGGGCCCAAGAGACCCAGTACTTC
d_call: -; j_call: TRBJ2-5; v_call: TRBV24-1; clone_size: -; cdr3_aa: CATSGGIRETQYF; cdr3_nt: TGTGCCACCAGTGGCGGGATCCGGGAGACCCAGTACTTC
d_call: TRBD2; j_call: TRBJ2-1; v_call: TRBV6-5; clone_size: -; cdr3_aa: CASSTGTSGNNEQFF; cdr3_nt: TGTGCCAGCAGCACCGGGACTAGCGGAAACAATGAGCAGTTCTTC
d_call: TRBD2; j_call: TRBJ2-5; v_call: TRBV4-1; clone_size: once; cdr3_aa: CASSQESRGGETQYF; cdr3_nt: TGCGCCAGCAGCCAAGAGAGTAGGGGAGGGGAGACCCAGTACTTC
d_call: -; j_call: TRBJ1-1; v_call: TRBV30; clone_size: -; cdr3_aa: CAWSTTGMNTEAFF; cdr3_nt: TGTGCCTGGAGTACGACAGGAATGAACACTGAAGCTTTCTTT
d_call: -; j_call: TRBJ2-1; v_call: TRBV5-6; clone_size: -; cdr3_aa: CASSPNLATSYNEQFF; cdr3_nt: TGTGCCAGCAGCCCCAACCTAGCAACCTCCTACAATGAGCAGTTCTTC
d_call: -; j_call: TRBJ2-1; v_call: TRBV10-3; clone_size: -; cdr3_aa: CAIKRDSMFNTTSNEQFF; cdr3_nt: TGTGCCATCAAGCGCGACTCCATGTTCAATACTACATCAAATGAGCAGTTCTTC
d_call: TRBD2; j_call: TRBJ2-5; v_call: TRBV28; clone_size: -; cdr3_aa: CASSFRGLAGAQYF; cdr3_nt: TGTGCCAGCAGTTTCCGGGGACTAGCCGGGGCCCAGTACTTC